Each of the 14 T cell receptor beta chains below was sequenced from the same sample in a study of blood T cell repertoires in COVID-19. Method: immunoSEQ multiplex PCR; TCRdb's copy keeps in-frame clones and lacks some. Among approximately 100,000 clones listed, around 89% were seen once. Sequencing was done on a sample of peripheral blood. Receptors were obtained from a woman aged 60-75 years with acute or convalescent COVID-19.

The genes are TRBV2 and TRBJ1-1; perhaps TRBD1 as D (5 bases). CDR1 and CDR2 (germline): SNHLY, FYNNEI. Trimming took off 6 bases at V and 0 bases at J, with 11 bases between the two ends. The CDR3 contains 14 residues. CDR3 in amino acids: CASSRAGMNTEAFF. In DNA form, the CDR3 reads TGTGCCAGCAGCAGGGCGGGAATGAACACTGAAGCTTTCTTT. Variable domain in full (rest from reference TRBV2 and TRBJ1-1): EPEVTQTPSHQVTQMGQEVILRCVPISNHLYFYWYRQILGQKVEFLVSFYNNEISEKSEIFDDQFSVERPDGSNFTLKIRSTKLEDSAMYFCASSRAGMNTEAFFGQGTRLTVV.

The genes are TRBV7-9 and TRBJ2-1, with 7 nucleotides matching TRBD1. CDR1 is SEHNR and CDR2 is FQNEAQ in the germline V gene (reference sequence). Trimming removed 3 bases from V and 10 bases from J; junction bases left unmatched: 9. The CDR3 extends over 14 amino acids. CDR3 nucleotides: TGTGCCAGCAGCTTCGGGCGGACAGGCGGCGAGCAGTTCTTC. Protein product: CASSFGRTGGEQFF.

The rearrangement uses TRBV30 and TRBJ1-1; D not resolved. There are 10 residues in the CDR3. Trimming took 7 bases from V and 5 from J, leaving 8 bases between them. Germline V gene lookup returns CDR1 GTSNPN and CDR2 SVGIG (reference sequence). This CDR3 is CASIRTEAFF. The CDR3 DNA is TGTGCCTCAATTCGGACTGAAGCTTTCTTT.

The chain links TRBV27 to TRBJ1-2; TRBD1 aligns across 7 bases. The CDR3 length is 14 residues. After removal of 8 bases from V and 7 bases from J, the junction contained 13 bases not matched to a gene. The germline V gene encodes CDR1 MNHEY and CDR2 SMNVEV (reference sequence). The CDR3 here is CASRRQGLIGGYTF. The CDR3 DNA reads TGTGCCAGCCGAAGACAGGGTTTGATCGGTGGCTACACCTTC.

The table lists this clone with a few counts. V gene TRBV4-1 combines with J gene TRBJ2-3; TRBD2 aligns across 7 bases. The J segment lost 4 bases and the V segment lost 1 base, leaving 11 bases of the junction unmatched. The CDR3 runs 17 residues. Germline assignment: CDR1 MGHRA and CDR2 YSYEKL. The CDR3 sequence is CASSQVGRELSADTQYF. In DNA form, the CDR3 reads TGCGCCAGCAGCCAAGTAGGGCGGGAGTTGAGTGCAGATACGCAGTATTTT.

CDR3 DNA sequence: TGTGCCAGCAGTCCCCGGGGGCGGGGGGCGGACTCCTACGAGCAGTACTTC. It is translated as CASSPRGRGADSYEQYF. The chain links TRBV28 to TRBJ2-7, with TRBD2 matching 8 bases. V lost 5 bases to trimming and J lost 0 bases; unmatched junction nucleotides: 12. The germline V gene encodes CDR1 MDHEN and CDR2 SYDVKM. The CDR3 is 17 residues long.

V and J are TRBV19 and TRBJ1-5, with D possibly TRBD1 on 6 matching bases. This CDR3 is built from 15 residues. Between the trimmed V and J ends, which lost 4 bases and 0 bases, there was a span of 10 bases. Germline V CDR1 and CDR2: LNHDA, SQIVND (reference sequence). The CDR3 loop reads CASSRDMSSNQPQHF. The DNA of the CDR3 is TGTGCCAGTAGTAGGGACATGTCTAGCAATCAGCCCCAGCATTTT.

The rearrangement uses TRBV7-2 and TRBJ2-1; D is perhaps TRBD2 (6 bases). The CDR3 contains 16 residues. V dropped 1 base and J dropped 4 bases, with 14 bases sitting between them. From germline, CDR1 is SGHTA and CDR2 FQGNSA. CDR3 residues: CASSLGGAGRYNEQFF. The CDR3 coding sequence is TGTGCCAGCAGCTTAGGAGGGGCAGGGAGGTACAATGAGCAGTTCTTC.

The chain has TRBV13 and TRBJ2-2, with 9 bases identical to TRBD1. J lost 6 bases, V lost 8 bases, and 10 bases had no gene match. The CDR3 spans 15 residues. Per the germline V gene, CDR1 is PRHDT and CDR2 is FYEKMQ (reference sequence). The CDR3 protein is CASAGGTGYSGELFF. The CDR3 nucleotides read TGTGCCAGCGCGGGCGGGACAGGGTATTCCGGGGAGCTGTTTTTT. The variable domain in full, with the rest retrieved from reference TRBV13 and TRBJ2-2, is AAGVIQSPRHLIKEKRETATLKCYPIPRHDTVYWYQQGPGQDPQFLISFYEKMQSDKGSIPDRFSAQQFSDYHSELNMSSLELGDSALYFCASAGGTGYSGELFFGEGSRLTVL.

The chain uses TRBV5-5 and TRBJ2-7; D ambiguous. Trimming removed 2 bases at V and 4 bases at J, with 19 bases between. The CDR3 length is 16 residues. The germline gives CDR1 SGHKS, CDR2 YYEKEE (reference sequence). The CDR3: CASSFDSTGIRYEQYV. CDR3 sequence (DNA): TGTGCCAGCAGCTTTGACTCGACCGGAATTAGATACGAGCAGTACGTC.

V gene TRBV6-5 combines with J gene TRBJ2-7; 11 bases are shared with TRBD2. CDR1 MNHEY and CDR2 SVGAGI come from the germline V gene. The J segment lost 9 bases and the V segment lost 6 bases, leaving 13 bases of the junction unmatched. The CDR3 covers 15 residues. Written as DNA, the CDR3 is TGTGCCAGCAGATCCACTAGCGGGAGTTCGGGGCGGCAGTACTTC. Translation gives CASRSTSGSSGRQYF.

V is TRBV30 and J is TRBJ1-2, with 12 bases matching TRBD1. The J segment lost 3 bases and the V segment lost 5 bases, leaving 1 base of the junction unmatched. This CDR3 spans 13 amino acids. From germline, CDR1 is GTSNPN and CDR2 SVGIG (reference sequence). The CDR3 sequence is CAWGTGGYYGYTF. DNA of the CDR3: TGTGCCTGGGGGACAGGGGGCTACTATGGCTACACCTTC.

The CDR3 spells CASSPESGTTAPVYF. Written as DNA, the CDR3 is TGTGCCAGCTCACCAGAATCCGGGACAACGGCCCCAGTATATTTT. This rearrangement joins TRBV18 to TRBJ1-3, with D possibly TRBD1 on 6 matching bases. This CDR3 contains 15 residues. Trimming stripped 2 bases from V and 14 bases from J, with 22 bases between. Germline CDR1 and CDR2: KGHSH and LQKENI.

The chain combines TRBV21-1 with TRBJ2-1; the table's D call, TRBD1, was not checked against the DNA. TRBV21-1 counts as a pseudogene. CDR3 length: 17 amino acids. The CDR3 sequence: CASSKVPSTGHHNEQFF. In DNA form, the CDR3 reads TGTGCCAGCAGCAAAGTACCTTCGACAGGGCATCATAATGAGCAGTTCTTC.